The rows below give T cell receptor beta chains drawn from one sample of a study of blood T cells in healthy people across ages. MiXCR, run by TCRdb on the 5' RACE reads, gives a single entry per CDR3 protein. The table has hundreds of thousands of distinct CDR3 sequences, 49% seen once. The specimen was blood. Source of these receptors: a woman in her sixties or seventies in good health. CDR3s include the opening cysteine and the closing phenylalanine or tryptophan.

j_call v_call cdr3_aa
TRBJ1-6 TRBV5-1 CASSLGLNNSPLHF
TRBJ2-7 TRBV7-6 CASSSSSGESHEQYF
TRBJ1-2 TRBV5-1 CASSTEQGSYGCTF
TRBJ2-5 TRBV7-9 CTSSSPQYF
TRBJ2-7 TRBV6-2/TRBV6-3 CASSYWRTTYEQYF
TRBJ2-7 TRBV28 CASSFVREQYF
TRBJ2-7 TRBV20-1 CSALRGGGYEQYF
TRBJ2-6 TRBV30 CASDTSGANVLTF
TRBJ1-6 TRBV20-1 CSARDSGGRNNSPLHF
TRBJ2-7 TRBV5-6 CASSLAGLQPSSYEQYF
TRBJ2-1 TRBV5-1 CASSPGDRGRDEQFF
TRBJ2-7 TRBV6-2/TRBV6-3 CASSNRQGPTYEQYF
TRBJ2-3 TRBV9 CASSTRLADTQYF
TRBJ2-1 TRBV18 CASSPRSTGGDNEQFF
TRBJ2-3 TRBV29-1 CSVVSPNTDTQYF
TRBJ2-1 TRBV7-3 CASSITGPGLGVYNEQFF
TRBJ2-3 TRBV20-1 CSARNSDFYTDTQYF
TRBJ2-5 TRBV5-1 CASSFPTSGERETQYF
TRBJ2-4 TRBV20-1 CSARIAKNIQYF
TRBJ2-7 TRBV21-1 CASSKEGDRADYEQYF
- TRBV6-5 CASSSTGEQYF
TRBJ2-7 TRBV20-1 CSATPTSPRSYEQYF
TRBJ1-2 TRBV6-5 CASMRGAGSGYTF
TRBJ2-5 TRBV11-2 CASSRRDSQQETQYF
TRBJ2-1 TRBV4-3 CASSQELLFGEQFF
TRBJ2-1 TRBV10-3 CAISEERRPLSEQFF
TRBJ2-1 TRBV29-1 CSGTTNSIYNEQFF
TRBJ2-3 TRBV10-3 CAITGTRVTDTQYF
TRBJ2-1 TRBV27 CASSLHGAPYNEQFF
TRBJ2-1 TRBV6-2/TRBV6-3 CASSYSGPRNEQFF
TRBJ2-1 TRBV4-1 CASSRGQGLNEQFF
TRBJ2-5 TRBV4-3 CASSQGGNAVQETQYF
TRBJ2-6 TRBV20-1 CSARGGAGANVLTF
TRBJ1-1 TRBV7-9 CASSHRNTEAFF
TRBJ1-2 TRBV10-3 CAISAGDYGYTF
TRBJ2-2 TRBV6-6 CASSFSDRGAGELFF
- TRBV4-1 CASSQGTSGSLETQYF
- TRBV5-1 CASSNSGSLGEQYF
TRBJ2-2 TRBV20-1 CSARDQGRDDTGELFF
TRBJ2-3 TRBV7-3 CASSLALAGGGTDTQYF
TRBJ2-3 TRBV20-1 CSASEGTQGGTDTQYF
TRBJ2-7 TRBV6-2/TRBV6-3 CASSRPRGQGSDEQYF
TRBJ2-3 TRBV12-3/TRBV12-4 CARTGIHTNVTDTQYF
TRBJ2-7 TRBV5-8 CASSLWGSTEHEQYF